The 30 T cell receptor beta chains below come from one sample, sequenced in a study of T-cell reconstitution after alpha-beta-depleted transplantation in children. Unique molecular identifiers were incorporated when the TCRbeta library was constructed. MiXCR, run by TCRdb on the PCR reads, gives a single entry per CDR3 protein. This sample has about 1,000,000 distinct CDR3 sequences, with roughly 29% found just once. Sample: PBMCs, mostly from graft donor cells, taken 360 days after TCRalphabeta/CD19-depleted stem cell transplant. The receptors originated from a boy under two years old who had a stem cell transplant for SCID, so the T cells may come from the graft donor.

This clonotype was seen a handful of times. DNA of the CDR3: TGTGCCAGCAGCTTATCCCGGGACGGCCAAGAGACCCAGTACTTC. Protein: CASSLSRDGQETQYF. This chain links TRBV7-9 with TRBJ2-5, with D perhaps TRBD1 or TRBD2 (5 bases each). The CDR3 length is 15 residues. Trimming stripped 2 bases from V and 1 base from J, with 11 bases between. The V gene's germline CDR1 is SEHNR and CDR2 FQNEAQ (reference sequence).

This clonotype has only a few counts. The chain combines TRBV6-5 with TRBJ1-6, with D possibly TRBD1 on 5 matching bases. Looked up from germline, CDR1 is MNHEY and CDR2 is SVGAGI. V lost 4 bases, J lost 4 bases, and 17 bases lay in between. The CDR3 is 17 residues long. Here the CDR3 DNA reads TGTGCCAGCAGTTCCCCGACAGCTGCTCGTTATAATTCACCCCTCCACTTT. Protein: CASSSPTAARYNSPLHF.

This clonotype was seen a few times. V usage is TRBV13 and J usage is TRBJ2-7; D is unclear. V was clipped by 3 bases and J by 6 bases, with 12 bases between them. CDR3 length: 13 residues. The germline V gene has CDR1 PRHDT and CDR2 FYEKMQ (reference sequence). The CDR3 DNA reads TGTGCCAGCAGCTTCTACTCCCTGGCCGAGCAGTACTTC. This translates into CASSFYSLAEQYF.

This clonotype occurred a few times. The chain links TRBV4-2 to TRBJ2-1, with 9 bases aligning to TRBD2. The CDR3 extends over 14 amino acids. The V gene end was trimmed by 1 base and the J gene end by 9 bases; junction bases not matched to a gene: 4. Germline CDR1 is LGHNA and CDR2 is YNFKEQ. The CDR3 loop reads CASSQGGGATEQFF. The CDR3 DNA reads as TGTGCCAGCAGCCAAGGCGGGGGGGCCACTGAGCAGTTCTTC.

In this sample, this clonotype turned up a few times. This chain connects TRBV5-1 to TRBJ2-1; 8 bases fit TRBD1. The CDR3 extends over 14 amino acids. The ends lost 1 base at V and 9 bases at J; junction bases unmatched: 6. CDR1 and CDR2 (germline): SGHRS, YFSETQ. The CDR3 sequence: CASSLSGTGGEQFF. DNA of the CDR3: TGCGCCAGCAGCTTGTCCGGAACAGGGGGTGAGCAGTTCTTC.

This clonotype was seen ten or more times. The chain carries TRBV27 and TRBJ2-7; D is perhaps TRBD1 (5 bases). Trimming shortened V by 6 bases and J by 3 bases, and 12 bases separated the two germline ends. The CDR3 consists of 13 residues. CDR1 is MNHEY, CDR2 SMNVEV, per germline (reference sequence). CDR3 nucleotides: TGTGCCAGCAGCTTAAGTAGGGGCTACGAGCAGTACTTC. Its protein product is CASSLSRGYEQYF.

The table lists this clonotype with a few counts. The chain carries TRBV6-1 and TRBJ1-4, with D perhaps TRBD1 (5 bases). The germline CDR1 and CDR2 sequences are MNHNS and SASEGT. The ends were cut back, 8 bases at V and 7 bases at J, with 14 bases in the middle. The CDR3 spans 13 residues. CDR3 in DNA: TGTGCCAGCCGGGGGGGGGTTAGTGAAAAACTGTTTTTT. Amino acids: CASRGGVSEKLFF.

This clonotype was counted a few times. The chain links TRBV29-1 to TRBJ2-3; tentatively, D is TRBD2 (5 bases). The CDR3 is 13 amino acids. Germline CDR1 SQVTM, CDR2 ANQGSEA. V lost 4 bases and J 2 bases, leaving 10 bases between the germline ends. This CDR3 reads CSVAGMYTDTQYF. In DNA, the CDR3 is TGCAGCGTTGCGGGGATGTACACAGATACGCAGTATTTT.

The chain links TRBV15 to TRBJ2-5; D unclear. The length of the CDR3 is 16 residues. The V end lost 1 base, the J end lost 1 base, and 13 bases lay between the germline ends. Germline CDR1 LNHNV, CDR2 YYDKDF (reference sequence). The DNA for the CDR3 is TGTGCCACCAGCAGAGGAATGGCCGAATTCCAAGAGACCCAGTACTTC. It encodes CATSRGMAEFQETQYF.

V usage is TRBV11-2 and J usage is TRBJ2-5; a possible D gene is TRBD1 (7 bases). Germline V lookup: CDR1 SGHAT, CDR2 FQNNGV. The CDR3 is 18 amino acids. V lost 1 base to trimming and J lost 4 bases, with 22 bases between them. DNA for the CDR3: TGTGCCAGCAGCTTAGGGGACAGTGCCCGGGAGTCGCTAGAGACCCAGTACTTC. Its translation: CASSLGDSARESLETQYF.

The genes are TRBV7-7 and TRBJ1-4; D perhaps matches TRBD1 (5 bases). The CDR3 covers 15 residues. The V gene's germline CDR1 is SSHAT and CDR2 FNYEAQ (reference sequence). The V end lost 5 bases, the J end lost 4 bases, and 14 bases lay between the germline ends. The CDR3: CASSLQGGGNEKLFF. The CDR3, as DNA: TGTGCCAGCAGCCTCCAGGGAGGCGGTAATGAAAAACTGTTTTTT.

This clonotype was picked up many times. This sequence joins TRBV5-1 and TRBJ1-1; D uncertain. Trimming pared 1 base from V and 0 bases from J, leaving 10 bases between. The germline gives CDR1 SGHRS, CDR2 YFSETQ. This CDR3 has 15 residues. This CDR3 is CASSLPDALNTEAFF. For the CDR3, the DNA is TGCGCCAGCAGCTTGCCGGACGCCCTGAACACTGAAGCTTTCTTT.

The chain links TRBV4-2 to TRBJ2-1; D is uncertain. The CDR3 has 12 residues. The germline V gene encodes CDR1 LGHNA and CDR2 YNFKEQ. Trimming left V 6 bases short and J 7 bases short, with 10 bases between. The CDR3 region is CASRQNSNEQFF. The CDR3 DNA is TGTGCCAGCAGACAAAATAGTAATGAGCAGTTCTTC.

This chain uses TRBV15 with TRBJ2-1, with unresolved D. CDR3 length equals 12 residues. Trimming took off 0 bases at V and 9 bases at J, with 6 bases between the two ends. Germline CDR1 is LNHNV and CDR2 is YYDKDF (reference sequence). The CDR3 DNA is TGTGCCACCAGCAGAGATTGGGGTGAGCAGTTCTTC. Translating gives CATSRDWGEQFF. The full variable domain, in which reference TRBV15 and TRBJ2-1 provide the parts outside the CDR3, is DAMVIQNPRYQVTQFGKPVTLSCSQTLNHNVMYWYQQKSSQAPKLLFHYYDKDFNNEADTPDNFQSRRPNTSFCFLDIRSPGLGDTAMYLCATSRDWGEQFFGPGTRLTVL.

This clonotype was seen many times. The chain uses TRBV11-2 and TRBJ2-3; D is unresolved. In germline, CDR1 is SGHAT, CDR2 FQNNGV. Trimming left V 5 bases short and J 6 bases short, with 6 bases between. This CDR3 has 11 residues. CDR3 loop: CASSQLDTQYF. The CDR3 bases are TGTGCCAGCAGCCAGCTGGATACGCAGTATTTT.

The chain employs TRBV25-1 and TRBJ1-2; the D gene is possibly TRBD1 (5 bases). The V end lost 5 bases, the J end lost 7 bases, and 20 bases lay between the germline ends. CDR1 is MGHDK and CDR2 is SYGVNS in the germline V gene. This CDR3 has 15 amino acids. The CDR3 region has the DNA TGTGCCAGCAGTTCTCAAGGGGAGGGTGCAGGTGGCTACACCTTC. Protein product: CASSSQGEGAGGYTF.

The rearrangement uses TRBV6-1 and TRBJ1-1, with a weak D call TRBD1 (6 bases). Deletions cut 7 bases from V and 4 bases from J, with 16 bases between. Germline lookup yields CDR1 MNHNS and CDR2 SASEGT. The CDR3 has 14 residues. The CDR3 spells CASNQQGGSTEAFF. The DNA for the CDR3 is TGTGCCAGCAACCAACAGGGAGGGAGCACTGAAGCTTTCTTT.

This chain uses TRBV20-1 with TRBJ2-3, with D perhaps TRBD2 (5 bases). The CDR3 has 14 residues. V was trimmed by 2 bases and J by 0 bases, leaving 9 bases between them. Germline assignment: CDR1 DFQATT and CDR2 SNEGSKA (reference sequence). The CDR3 DNA reads as TGCAGTGCTAGACGGGGTCGTAGCACAGATACGCAGTATTTT. This gives the protein CSARRGRSTDTQYF.

V and J are TRBV5-1 and TRBJ2-2; D is uncertain. V lost 10 bases and J 0 bases, leaving 13 bases between the germline ends. The CDR3 is made up of 14 amino acids. The germline V gene encodes CDR1 SGHRS and CDR2 YFSETQ. CDR3 in DNA: TGCGCCTGCTCTACGGAGCCGAACACCGGGGAGCTGTTTTTT. It yields the protein CACSTEPNTGELFF.

A single count supports this clonotype. The rearrangement links TRBV7-9 to TRBJ2-2; a possible D gene is TRBD2 (6 bases). The CDR3 contains 15 residues. V gave up 1 base and J gave up 4 bases, with 10 bases separating them. Germline CDR1 SEHNR, CDR2 FQNEAQ (reference sequence). This chain's CDR3 is CASSLGGASTGELFF. As DNA, the CDR3 is TGTGCCAGCAGCTTAGGCGGGGCGAGCACCGGGGAGCTGTTTTTT.

This clonotype was found many times. This chain uses TRBV29-1 with TRBJ2-7; TRBD2 is a possible D gene (6 bases). The CDR3 contains 13 residues. Per germline, CDR1 SQVTM and CDR2 ANQGSEA. Deletions cut 3 bases from V and 3 bases from J, with 12 bases between. The CDR3 nucleotides read TGCAGCGTTGAGGGGGACTCGTTCTACGAGCAGTACTTC. This sequence encodes CSVEGDSFYEQYF.

This clonotype was recorded a few times. The chain combines TRBV12-3 or TRBV12-4 with TRBJ2-2; 16 nucleotides match TRBD2. The CDR3 totals 23 residues. The junction had 13 bases not matched to a gene; V was cut back by 0 bases and J by 0 bases. The CDR3 region is CASSLAPGLAGGPRGPNTGELFF. The CDR3 nucleotides are TGTGCCAGCAGTTTAGCGCCGGGACTAGCGGGGGGGCCAAGGGGGCCGAACACCGGGGAGCTGTTTTTT.

This sequence joins TRBV29-1 and TRBJ2-3; no clear D. CDR3 length equals 12 residues. The germline V gene encodes CDR1 SQVTM and CDR2 ANQGSEA. Trimming stripped 7 bases from V and 0 bases from J, with 8 bases between. CDR3 amino acids: CSAHPSTDTQYF. The CDR3, as DNA: TGCAGCGCCCATCCCAGCACAGATACGCAGTATTTT.

This clonotype was observed a handful of times. This chain connects TRBV4-3 to TRBJ2-5, with 10 bases matching TRBD2. Germline CDR1 LGHNA, CDR2 YSLEER. Trimming at V came to 0 bases and at J to 1 base, leaving 2 bases not matched to a gene. CDR3 size: 16 residues. In nucleotides, the CDR3 is TGCGCCAGCAGCCAAGAATTAGCGGGGGGCCAAGAGACCCAGTACTTC. Encoded protein: CASSQELAGGQETQYF.

This clonotype was seen only a few times. This chain joins TRBV4-3 and TRBJ2-2, with 12 bases aligning to TRBD2. This CDR3 has 20 amino acids. With 0 bases clipped from V and 0 bases from J, the junction kept 8 bases outside the gene matches. CDR1 and CDR2 from the germline V gene are LGHNA and YSLEER. CDR3: CASSQDETSGGRANTGELFF. In nucleotides, the CDR3 is TGCGCCAGCAGCCAAGATGAGACTAGCGGGGGCCGAGCGAACACCGGGGAGCTGTTTTTT.

V gene TRBV20-1 combines with J gene TRBJ2-5, with 8 bases aligning to TRBD1. With 2 bases clipped from V and 5 bases from J, the junction kept 10 bases outside the gene matches. The CDR3 spans 15 residues. The germline V gene has CDR1 DFQATT and CDR2 SNEGSKA (reference sequence). The DNA of the CDR3 is TGCAGTGCTAGACCCCTGGACAGGGATGGGGAGACCCAGTACTTC. This translates into CSARPLDRDGETQYF.

The rearrangement joins TRBV5-1 to TRBJ2-1, with D possibly matching TRBD1 (5 bases). Germline V lookup: CDR1 SGHRS, CDR2 YFSETQ. CDR3 length: 14 amino acids. The V end lost 1 base, the J end lost 9 bases, and 14 bases lay between the germline ends. CDR3 nucleotide sequence: TGCGCCAGCAGCTTGCGCGAAGGGGTCGGTGAGCAGTTCTTC. Translation gives CASSLREGVGEQFF.

This clonotype was counted only a few times. J is TRBJ2-3 and V is TRBV7-6; TRBD1 matches at 8 bases. Germline V lookup: CDR1 SGHVS, CDR2 FNYEAQ. The CDR3 has 16 amino acids. V lost 1 base to trimming and J lost 3 bases; unmatched junction nucleotides: 6. Here the CDR3 reads CASSLEGTGSTDTQYF. For the CDR3, the DNA is TGTGCCAGCAGCTTAGAGGGGACAGGATCAACAGATACGCAGTATTTT.

The chain combines TRBV24-1 with TRBJ2-2; the match to TRBD1 covers 7 bases. The CDR3 covers 16 residues. From germline, CDR1 is KGHDR and CDR2 SFDVKD. The trim removed 10 bases at V and 3 bases at J, leaving 13 bases unmatched. In nucleotides, the CDR3 is TGTGCCACTTCTTCCCGACAGGGTGGATACACCGGGGAGCTGTTTTTT. This encodes CATSSRQGGYTGELFF.

A few counts support this clonotype. The chain combines TRBV21-1 with TRBJ2-4; the table gives TRBD1 as D, unverified against the DNA. TRBV21-1 is described as a pseudogene. CDR3 length: 15 amino acids. The CDR3 DNA sequence: TGTGCCAGCAGCCCACCCAGGACAGGGGGCTTCATTCAGTACTTC. Translated: CASSPPRTGGFIQYF.